This TCR beta chain was profiled in a study of blood T cell repertoires in COVID-19. Study details: Material from acute and convalescent COVID-19 was sourced from the United States, Italy and Spain.

Germline lookup yields CDR1 SGHTA and CDR2 FQGTGA. Trimming pared 6 bases from V and 2 bases from J, leaving 10 bases between. The CDR3 totals 14 residues. Authors' data handling: Amplifying reference gene primers gave estimates of nucleated cell counts. Measured with immunoSEQ multiplex PCR; TCRdb has only the in-frame clones, and not every one. For V, J and clone size, that table is used; D and trimming come from the DNA. The sample lists about 270,000 clones, around 82% occurring once. This clonotype originated in a woman aged 45-65 years who had recovered from COVID-19. The chain has TRBV7-3 and TRBJ2-2; D call uncertain. Input material: peripheral blood. The CDR3 bases are TGTGCCAGCAGATTCGACTCTAACACCGGGGAGCTGTTTTTT. Translating gives CASRFDSNTGELFF. The whole variable domain, filled in from reference TRBV7-3 and TRBJ2-2, reads GAGVSQTPSNKVTEKGKYVELRCDPISGHTALYWYRQSLGQGPEFLIYFQGTGAADDSGLPNDRFFAVRPEGSVSTLKIQRTERGDSAVYLCASRFDSNTGELFFGEGSRLTVL.